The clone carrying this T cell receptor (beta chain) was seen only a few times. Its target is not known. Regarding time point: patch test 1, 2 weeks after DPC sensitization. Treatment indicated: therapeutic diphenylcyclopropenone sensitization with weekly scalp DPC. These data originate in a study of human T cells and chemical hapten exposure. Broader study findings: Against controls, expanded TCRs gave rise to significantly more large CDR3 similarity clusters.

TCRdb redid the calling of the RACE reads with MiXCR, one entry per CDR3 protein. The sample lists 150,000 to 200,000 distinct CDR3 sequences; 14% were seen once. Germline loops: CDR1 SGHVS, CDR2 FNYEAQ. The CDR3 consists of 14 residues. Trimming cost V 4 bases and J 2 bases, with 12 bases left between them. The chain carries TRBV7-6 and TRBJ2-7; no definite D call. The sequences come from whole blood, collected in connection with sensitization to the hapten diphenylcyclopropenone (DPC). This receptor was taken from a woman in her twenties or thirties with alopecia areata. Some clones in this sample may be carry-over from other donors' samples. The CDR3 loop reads CASSSSQLAYEQYF. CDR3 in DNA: TGTGCCAGCAGCTCGAGTCAGCTAGCCTACGAGCAGTACTTC.